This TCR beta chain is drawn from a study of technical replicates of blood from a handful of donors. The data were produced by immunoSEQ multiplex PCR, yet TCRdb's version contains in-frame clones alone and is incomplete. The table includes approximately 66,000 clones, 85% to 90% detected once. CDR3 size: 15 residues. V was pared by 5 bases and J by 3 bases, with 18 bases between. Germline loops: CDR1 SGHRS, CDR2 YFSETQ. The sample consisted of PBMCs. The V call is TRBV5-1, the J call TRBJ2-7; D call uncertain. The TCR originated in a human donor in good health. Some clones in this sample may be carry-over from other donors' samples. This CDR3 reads CASSFSLQTDYEQYF. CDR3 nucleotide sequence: TGCGCCAGCAGTTTTAGCCTACAAACGGACTACGAGCAGTACTTC.